Below, 26 T cell receptor beta chains from the same sample are listed, as sequenced in a study of Ad26.COV2.S vaccination and SARS-CoV-2 variants. This sample's treatment: around 19 received Ad26.COV2.S at low or high dose, single or two shots; a few received placebo; per-sample allocation not given. Following the first vaccine or placebo injection, samples were taken on day 63. TCRdb's table, derived via immunoSEQ multiplex PCR, lists solely in-frame clones and lacks some. Of some 350,000 clones in the sample, about nine tenths are singletons; the top ten hold about 5.4%. Source: peripheral blood, taken in a trial of Ad26.COV2.S vaccine versus placebo. All receptors come from a person aged 18-60 years who received the Ad26.COV2.S COVID-19 vaccine or a placebo.

This clone was counted a few times. V gene TRBV18 combines with J gene TRBJ1-1, with unresolved D. The CDR3 runs 13 residues. V was pared by 5 bases and J by 1 base, with 8 bases between. Germline V gene lookup returns CDR1 KGHSH and CDR2 LQKENI. In DNA form, the CDR3 reads TGTGCCAGCTCATTGAGCGAGAACACTGAAGCTTTCTTT. Translating gives CASSLSENTEAFF.

This rearrangement joins TRBV5-6 to TRBJ1-3, with a weak D call TRBD1 (6 bases). Trimming left V 4 bases short and J 4 bases short, with 12 bases between. From germline, CDR1 is SGHDT and CDR2 YYEEEE. This CDR3 has 14 amino acids. CDR3 amino acids: CASSDWGPGNTIYF. In DNA form, the CDR3 reads TGTGCCAGCAGCGACTGGGGGCCCGGAAACACCATATATTTT. The full variable domain, rest sourced from reference TRBV5-6 and TRBJ1-3, is DAGVTQSPTHLIKTRGQQVTLRCSPKSGHDTVSWYQQALGQGPQFIFQYYEEEERQRGNFPDRFSGHQFPNYSSELNVNALLLGDSALYLCASSDWGPGNTIYFGEGSWLTVV.

This rearrangement joins TRBV3-1 (or the pseudogene TRBV3-2) to TRBJ2-3; TRBD2 agrees at 10 bases. CDR1 and CDR2 from the germline V gene are LGHDT and YNNKEL (reference sequence). Trimming at V came to 4 bases and at J to 4 bases, leaving 2 bases not matched to a gene. There are 14 residues in the CDR3. The CDR3 spells CASSRLAGADTQYF. The CDR3 nucleotides read TGTGCCAGCAGCCGACTAGCGGGTGCAGATACGCAGTATTTT.

For this clone: At one boundary the junction diverges from the germline segment, which might be a read error. The chain joins TRBV15 to TRBJ2-1, with TRBD2 matching over 8 bases. This CDR3 contains 12 residues. Germline CDR1 LNHNV, CDR2 YYDKDF (reference sequence). The CDR3 nucleotides are TGTGCCACCAGTCGGCTCAGCGGGAGTTGGGTCTTC. Translation: CATSRLSGSWVF.

This chain links TRBV13 with TRBJ1-3; D is ambiguous. The V gene lost 2 bases and the J gene lost 5 bases, with 1 base spanning the gap. Per germline, CDR1 PRHDT and CDR2 FYEKMQ (reference sequence). CDR3 length: 11 residues. CDR3 DNA sequence: TGTGCCAGCAGCTTAAGAAACACCATATATTTT. It specifies CASSLRNTIYF. The full variable domain, in which reference TRBV13 and TRBJ1-3 provide the parts outside the CDR3, is AAGVIQSPRHLIKEKRETATLKCYPIPRHDTVYWYQQGPGQDPQFLISFYEKMQSDKGSIPDRFSAQQFSDYHSELNMSSLELGDSALYFCASSLRNTIYFGEGSWLTVV.

In DNA, the CDR3 is TGTGCCATCAGTGAGTCGCCAGGGACTAGCGGGAGTGAGCAGTTCTTC. This codes for CAISESPGTSGSEQFF. The genes are TRBV10-3 and TRBJ2-1, with 14 nucleotides matching TRBD2. The V gene end was trimmed by 0 bases and the J gene end by 9 bases; junction bases not matched to a gene: 4. The CDR3 is 16 residues long. The germline CDR1 and CDR2 sequences are ENHRY and SYGVKD.

The chain employs TRBV7-2 and TRBJ2-2; the match to TRBD2 covers 16 bases. The J segment lost 6 bases and the V segment lost 6 bases, leaving 7 bases of the junction unmatched. The CDR3 loop spans 17 amino acids. CDR1 SGHTA and CDR2 FQGNSA come from the germline V gene. The CDR3 protein is CASRGPGLAGGAGELFF. The CDR3 region has the DNA TGTGCCAGCAGGGGGCCGGGACTAGCGGGAGGGGCCGGGGAGCTGTTTTTT. Complete variable domain (other parts from reference TRBV7-2 and TRBJ2-2): GAGVSQSPSNKVTEKGKDVELRCDPISGHTALYWYRQSLGQGLEFLIYFQGNSAPDKSGLPSDRFSAERTGGSVSTLTIQRTQQEDSAVYLCASRGPGLAGGAGELFFGEGSRLTVL.

The V gene is TRBV7-9, the J gene TRBJ1-2, with TRBD1 matching over 7 bases. J was trimmed by 6 bases and V by 0 bases; bases with no gene match: 7. The CDR3 consists of 15 residues. Germline V gives CDR1 SEHNR, CDR2 FQNEAQ (reference sequence). The CDR3 nucleotides are TGTGCCAGCAGCTTAGCGGGAGACAGGGAGCATGGCTACACCTTC. Translation: CASSLAGDREHGYTF.

V usage is TRBV30 and J usage is TRBJ1-6, with D unclear. V was shortened by 2 bases and J by 10 bases, with 9 bases between the two germline ends. The CDR3 runs 12 residues. From germline, CDR1 is GTSNPN and CDR2 SVGIG (reference sequence). The CDR3 DNA sequence: TGTGCCTGGAGTTCAACGCGATCACCCCTCCACTTT. This sequence encodes CAWSSTRSPLHF.

This chain uses TRBV6-6 with TRBJ1-5, with D maybe TRBD1 (5 bases). V was pared by 6 bases and J by 7 bases, with 19 bases between. From germline, CDR1 is MNHNY and CDR2 SVGAGI (reference sequence). This CDR3 has 15 amino acids. The CDR3, as DNA: TGTGCCAGCAGATCTCAGTCAGGGTTCTGGCAGCCCCAGCATTTT. Encoded protein: CASRSQSGFWQPQHF.

The chain carries TRBV5-6 and TRBJ2-3; D possibly uses TRBD1 or TRBD2 (5 bases each). Trimming left V 0 bases short and J 4 bases short, with 9 bases between. Germline loops: CDR1 SGHDT, CDR2 YYEEEE. The CDR3 has 14 amino acids. The CDR3 region is CASSLVRGSDTQYF. The CDR3 DNA reads TGTGCCAGCAGCTTGGTTCGGGGCTCAGATACGCAGTATTTT.

The chain links TRBV5-6 to TRBJ2-1; TRBD1 is a possible D gene (5 bases). CDR1 SGHDT and CDR2 YYEEEE come from the germline V gene. There are 15 residues in the CDR3. V shed 0 bases and J shed 0 bases, with 7 bases lying between them. The CDR3 DNA is TGTGCCAGCAGCTTGGGACAGATCTCCTACAATGAGCAGTTCTTC. This codes for CASSLGQISYNEQFF.

This chain links TRBV6-5 with TRBJ1-1, with no clear D. V gave up 6 bases and J gave up 8 bases, with 16 bases separating them. Germline loops: CDR1 MNHEY, CDR2 SVGAGI. The CDR3 has 13 residues. The CDR3 here is CASRHIEITEAFF. The DNA for the CDR3 is TGTGCCAGCAGACACATTGAAATCACCGAAGCTTTCTTT.

V usage is TRBV12-3 or TRBV12-4 and J usage is TRBJ2-7; D unresolved. This CDR3 has 12 amino acids. V was clipped by 5 bases and J by 3 bases, with 8 bases between them. The CDR3 spells CASSPAGYEQYV. The CDR3 nucleotides read TGTGCCAGCAGTCCTGCCGGCTACGAGCAGTACGTC.

The chain combines TRBV30 with TRBJ2-5; unclear D gene. The V gene's germline CDR1 is GTSNPN and CDR2 SVGIG (reference sequence). This CDR3 spans 12 amino acids. The germline V and J ends were trimmed by 4 bases and 1 base, with 7 bases remaining between them. The DNA of the CDR3 is TGTGCCTGGAACAGCCGCCAAGAGACCCAGTACTTC. Amino acids: CAWNSRQETQYF.

V is TRBV5-1 and J is TRBJ1-1, with a possible D match to TRBD1 (6 bases). The CDR3 length is 15 residues. CDR1 and CDR2 from the germline V gene are SGHRS and YFSETQ. V lost 0 bases and J lost 4, with 13 bases in between. CDR3 protein: CASSLGAGVGTEAFF. The CDR3, as DNA: TGCGCCAGCAGCTTGGGGGCAGGGGTGGGCACTGAAGCTTTCTTT.

The chain carries TRBV9 and TRBJ2-3; D is unclear. Per the germline V gene, CDR1 is SGDLS and CDR2 is YYNGEE. The CDR3 length is 13 residues. Trimming left V 0 bases short and J 5 bases short, with 7 bases between. The CDR3 sequence: CASSVASGDTQYF. CDR3 nucleotides: TGTGCCAGCAGCGTAGCTTCTGGAGATACGCAGTATTTT.

The gene calls are TRBV27 and TRBJ2-7, with TRBD1 matching over 8 bases. The length of the CDR3 is 14 residues. CDR1 MNHEY and CDR2 SMNVEV come from the germline V gene (reference sequence). The V gene end was trimmed by 3 bases and the J gene end by 4 bases; junction bases not matched to a gene: 5. The DNA for the CDR3 is TGTGCCAGCAGTTTGTTGGGACAGGAGTACGAGCAGTACTTC. Translating gives CASSLLGQEYEQYF.

This clone has more than one count but fewer than ten. This chain uses TRBV15 with TRBJ1-2, with unresolved D. Germline CDR1 and CDR2: LNHNV and YYDKDF (reference sequence). This CDR3 has 15 amino acids. The V end lost 0 bases, the J end lost 2 bases, and 10 bases lay between the germline ends. The CDR3, as DNA: TGTGCCACCAGCAGAGATCCGACGTCGAACTATGGCTACACCTTC. It codes for CATSRDPTSNYGYTF.

V and J are TRBV7-2 and TRBJ2-7, with 13 bases matching TRBD2. V dropped 6 bases and J dropped 4; count of bases not matched to a gene: 3. The CDR3 length is 14 residues. CDR1 SGHTA and CDR2 FQGNSA come from the germline V gene. The CDR3 region has the DNA TGTGCCAGCAGTATACTAGCGGGAGGGTACGAGCAGTACGTC. This gives the protein CASSILAGGYEQYV.

The J gene is TRBJ1-3, the V gene TRBV11-2; D remains unclear. V lost 4 bases and J lost 4, with 11 bases in between. The CDR3 loop spans 14 amino acids. Germline values: CDR1 SGHAT, CDR2 FQNNGV. CDR3 in DNA: TGTGCCAGCAGCTACAGCCTAGCGGGAAACACCATATATTTT. This gives the protein CASSYSLAGNTIYF. The full variable domain, with the rest looked up from reference TRBV11-2 and TRBJ1-3, is EAGVAQSPRYKIIEKRQSVAFWCNPISGHATLYWYQQILGQGPKLLIQFQNNGVVDDSQLPKDRFSAERLKGVDSTLKIQPAKLEDSAVYLCASSYSLAGNTIYFGEGSWLTVV.

V and J are TRBV6-5 and TRBJ1-2; 10 bases are shared with TRBD1. CDR1 and CDR2 from the germline V gene are MNHEY and SVGAGI. The CDR3 has 15 residues. V was pared by 5 bases and J by 4 bases, with 7 bases of the junction left unmatched. CDR3 sequence reads: CASSTRDRGIYGYTF. For the CDR3, the DNA is TGTGCCAGCAGTACCCGGGACAGGGGTATCTATGGCTACACCTTC.

The V call is TRBV3-1 (or the pseudogene TRBV3-2), the J call TRBJ2-3; D is perhaps TRBD2 (5 bases). This CDR3 is 17 amino acids long. V was cut by 1 base and J by 0 bases, with 14 bases left in between. Germline-derived CDR1 and CDR2 are LGHDT and YNNKEL (reference sequence). This chain's CDR3 is CASSQGPSRASTDTQYF. The CDR3 bases are TGTGCCAGCAGCCAAGGGCCGTCGCGGGCGAGCACAGATACGCAGTATTTT.

Turning to this clone: Other DNA variants within this sample encode the same CDR3. V usage is TRBV7-2 and J usage is TRBJ1-6; D ambiguous. CDR1 is SGHTA and CDR2 is FQGNSA in the germline V gene. V lost 4 bases and J lost 2, with 0 bases in between. There are 12 residues in the CDR3. CDR3 sequence (DNA): TGTGCCAGCAGCTCCTATAATTCACCCCTCCACTTT. Protein sequence: CASSSYNSPLHF.

The chain is built from TRBV9 and TRBJ2-3; TRBD2 aligns across 8 bases. From germline, CDR1 is SGDLS and CDR2 YYNGEE. J gave up 5 bases and V 1 base, and 9 bases lay outside the gene matches. The CDR3 is 16 amino acids. This chain's CDR3 is CASSVSGGPIKDTQYF. CDR3 DNA sequence: TGTGCCAGCAGCGTATCGGGGGGGCCCATTAAAGATACGCAGTATTTT.

The chain couples TRBV20-1 to TRBJ2-7; D uncertain. Germline loops: CDR1 DFQATT, CDR2 SNEGSKA (reference sequence). This CDR3 is 11 amino acids long. Trimming removed 2 bases from V and 5 bases from J, with 7 bases in between. CDR3 DNA: TGCAGTGCTAGATTGGGGAACGAGCAGTACGTC. Translated: CSARLGNEQYV.